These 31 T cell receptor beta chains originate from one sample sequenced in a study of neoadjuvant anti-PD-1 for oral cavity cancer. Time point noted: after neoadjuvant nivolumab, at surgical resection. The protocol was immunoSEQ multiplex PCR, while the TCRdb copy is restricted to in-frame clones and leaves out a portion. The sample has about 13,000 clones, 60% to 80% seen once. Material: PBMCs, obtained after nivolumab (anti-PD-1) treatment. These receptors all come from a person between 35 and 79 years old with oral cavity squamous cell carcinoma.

DNA of the CDR3: TGTGCCAGCAGGGGGGCAGGCCACACTGAAGCTTTCTTT. Protein product: CASRGAGHTEAFF. The V call is TRBV6-5, the J call TRBJ1-1, with a weak D call TRBD1 (6 bases). This CDR3 is built from 13 residues. Trimming pared 6 bases from V and 3 bases from J, leaving 11 bases between. The V gene's germline CDR1 is MNHEY and CDR2 SVGAGI.

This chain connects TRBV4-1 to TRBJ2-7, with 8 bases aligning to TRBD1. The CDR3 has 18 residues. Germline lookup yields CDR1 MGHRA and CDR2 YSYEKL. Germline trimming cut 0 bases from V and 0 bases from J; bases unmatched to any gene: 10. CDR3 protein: CASSQDSGTGLSSYEQYF. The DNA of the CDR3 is TGCGCCAGCAGCCAAGATTCCGGGACAGGTCTTAGCTCCTACGAGCAGTACTTC.

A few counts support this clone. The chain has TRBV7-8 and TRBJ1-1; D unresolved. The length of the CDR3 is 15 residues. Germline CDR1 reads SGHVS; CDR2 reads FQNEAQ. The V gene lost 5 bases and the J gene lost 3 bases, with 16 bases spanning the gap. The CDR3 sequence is CASSRVSGLYTEAFF. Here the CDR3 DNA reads TGTGCCAGCAGCCGCGTGTCGGGGTTGTACACTGAAGCTTTCTTT.

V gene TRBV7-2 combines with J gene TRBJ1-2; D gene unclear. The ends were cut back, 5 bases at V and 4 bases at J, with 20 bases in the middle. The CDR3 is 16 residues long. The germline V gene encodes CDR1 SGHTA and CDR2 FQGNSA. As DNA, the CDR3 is TGTGCCAGCAGCCCACGCACCGGGTCACAGATCTATGGCTACACCTTC. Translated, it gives CASSPRTGSQIYGYTF.

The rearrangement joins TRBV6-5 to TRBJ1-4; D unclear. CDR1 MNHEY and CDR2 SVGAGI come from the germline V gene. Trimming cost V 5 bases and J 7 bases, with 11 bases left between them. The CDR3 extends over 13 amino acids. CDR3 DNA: TGTGCCAGCAGTCGGCAATTGGGTGAAAAACTGTTTTTT. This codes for CASSRQLGEKLFF.

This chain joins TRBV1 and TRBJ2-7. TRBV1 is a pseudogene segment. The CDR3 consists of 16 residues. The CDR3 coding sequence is TGCACCAGCAGCCAAGATGGGGGGCCTTTTCCCTACGAGCAGTACTTC. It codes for CTSSQDGGPFPYEQYF.

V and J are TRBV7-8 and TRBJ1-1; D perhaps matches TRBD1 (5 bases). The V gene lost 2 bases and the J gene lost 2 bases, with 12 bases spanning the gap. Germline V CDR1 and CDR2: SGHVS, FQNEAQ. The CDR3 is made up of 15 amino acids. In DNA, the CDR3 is TGTGCCAGCAGCTTACGATTCGGGGGAAACACTGAAGCTTTCTTT. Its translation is CASSLRFGGNTEAFF.

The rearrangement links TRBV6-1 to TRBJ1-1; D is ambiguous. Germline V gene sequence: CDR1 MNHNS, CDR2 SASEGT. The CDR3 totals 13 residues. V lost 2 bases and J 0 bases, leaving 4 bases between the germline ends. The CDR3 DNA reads TGTGCCAGCAGTGAATCGGTGAACACTGAAGCTTTCTTT. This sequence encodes CASSESVNTEAFF.

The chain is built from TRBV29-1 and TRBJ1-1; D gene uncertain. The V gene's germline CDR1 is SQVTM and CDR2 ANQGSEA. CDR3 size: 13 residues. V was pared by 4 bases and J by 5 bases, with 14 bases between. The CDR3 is CSVADARRTEAFF. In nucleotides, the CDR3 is TGCAGCGTTGCAGACGCAAGACGTACTGAAGCTTTCTTT.

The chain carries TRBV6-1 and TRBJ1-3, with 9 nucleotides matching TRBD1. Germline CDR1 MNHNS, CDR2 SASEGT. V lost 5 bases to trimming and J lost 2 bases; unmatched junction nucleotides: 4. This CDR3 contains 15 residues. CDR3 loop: CASSLGQGTGNTIYF. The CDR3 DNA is TGTGCCAGCAGTTTAGGACAGGGGACTGGAAACACCATATATTTT.

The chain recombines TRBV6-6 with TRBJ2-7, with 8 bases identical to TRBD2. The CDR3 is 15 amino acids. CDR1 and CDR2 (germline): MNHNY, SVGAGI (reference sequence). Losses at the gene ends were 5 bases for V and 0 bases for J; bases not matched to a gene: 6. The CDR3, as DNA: TGTGCCAGCAGTGGAGCGGGAGAACGCTCCTACGAGCAGTACTTC. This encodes CASSGAGERSYEQYF.

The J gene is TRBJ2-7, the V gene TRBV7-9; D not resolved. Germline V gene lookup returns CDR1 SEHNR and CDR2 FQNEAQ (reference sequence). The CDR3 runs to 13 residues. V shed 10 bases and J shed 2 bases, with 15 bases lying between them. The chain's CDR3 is CATDQGSTYEQYF. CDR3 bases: TGTGCCACTGATCAAGGATCAACCTACGAGCAGTACTTC. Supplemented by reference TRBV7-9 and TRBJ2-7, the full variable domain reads DTGVSQNPRHKITKRGQNVTFRCDPISEHNRLYWYRQTLGQGPEFLTYFQNEAQLEKSRLLSDRFSAERPKGSFSTLEIQRTEQGDSAMYLCATDQGSTYEQYFGPGTRLTVT.

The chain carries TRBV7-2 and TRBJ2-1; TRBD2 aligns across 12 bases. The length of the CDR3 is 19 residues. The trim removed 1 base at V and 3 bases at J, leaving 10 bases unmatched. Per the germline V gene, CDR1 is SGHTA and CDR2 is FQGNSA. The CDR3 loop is CASSLGLAGGRAFYNEQFF. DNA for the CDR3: TGTGCCAGCAGCTTAGGGCTAGCGGGAGGGCGGGCGTTCTACAATGAGCAGTTCTTC.

DNA for the CDR3: TGTGCCAGCAGTCCGAGCCCGGAAAAACTGTTTTTT. It yields the protein CASSPSPEKLFF. V and J are TRBV6-6 and TRBJ1-4; no definite D call. Trimming cost V 5 bases and J 8 bases, with 9 bases left between them. The CDR3 is 12 amino acids. CDR1 is MNHNY and CDR2 is SVGAGI in the germline V gene (reference sequence).

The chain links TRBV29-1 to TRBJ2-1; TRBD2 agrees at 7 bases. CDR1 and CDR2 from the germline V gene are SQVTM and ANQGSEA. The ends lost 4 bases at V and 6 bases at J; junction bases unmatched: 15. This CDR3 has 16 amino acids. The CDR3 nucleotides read TGCAGCGTTGTTCCTGGGCGGGAGAAGTTGCCCAATGAGCAGTTCTTC. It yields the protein CSVVPGREKLPNEQFF.

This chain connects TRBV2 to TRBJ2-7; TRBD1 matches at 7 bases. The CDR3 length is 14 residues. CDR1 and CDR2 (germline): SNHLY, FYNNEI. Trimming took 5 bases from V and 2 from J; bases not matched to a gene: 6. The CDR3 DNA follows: TGTGCCAGCAGTACGGACAGGACAACCTACGAGCAGTACTTC. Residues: CASSTDRTTYEQYF.

The CDR3 region has the DNA TGCGCCAGCAGCCAAGCGGCCGTAGAATACTTCGGACTGACGCTCTATGGCTACACCTTC. It is translated as CASSQAAVEYFGLTLYGYTF. The genes are TRBV5-1 and TRBJ1-2, with D uncertain. The CDR3 has 20 residues. Germline values: CDR1 SGHRS, CDR2 YFSETQ. The V end was cut by 4 bases, the J end by 4 bases, with 32 bases between.

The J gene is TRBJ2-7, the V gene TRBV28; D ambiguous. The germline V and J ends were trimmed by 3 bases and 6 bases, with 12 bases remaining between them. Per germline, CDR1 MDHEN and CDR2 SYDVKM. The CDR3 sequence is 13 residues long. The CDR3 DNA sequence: TGTGCCAGCAGTTTGTTAACAGTCGGCGAGCAGTACTTC. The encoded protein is CASSLLTVGEQYF.

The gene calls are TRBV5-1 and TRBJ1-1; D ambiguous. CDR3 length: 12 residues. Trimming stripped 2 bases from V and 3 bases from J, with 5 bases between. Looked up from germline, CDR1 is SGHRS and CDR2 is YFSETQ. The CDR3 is CASSLDDTEAFF. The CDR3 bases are TGCGCCAGCAGCTTAGACGACACTGAAGCTTTCTTT.

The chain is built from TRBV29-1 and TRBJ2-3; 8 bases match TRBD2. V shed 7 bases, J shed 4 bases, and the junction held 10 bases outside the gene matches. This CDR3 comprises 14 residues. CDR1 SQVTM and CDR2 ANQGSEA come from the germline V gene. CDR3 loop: CSAQLAVFADTQYF. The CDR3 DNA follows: TGCAGCGCCCAACTAGCGGTATTCGCAGATACGCAGTATTTT.

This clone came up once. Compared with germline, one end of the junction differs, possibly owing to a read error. CDR3 bases: TGCAGTGCTAGGGATTACAGGGGGCAGGACTTC. Translating it yields CSARDYRGQDF. V is TRBV20-1 and J is TRBJ2-7, with TRBD1 identical over 9 bases. This CDR3 region has 11 residues. Germline CDR1 and CDR2: DFQATT and SNEGSKA (reference sequence).

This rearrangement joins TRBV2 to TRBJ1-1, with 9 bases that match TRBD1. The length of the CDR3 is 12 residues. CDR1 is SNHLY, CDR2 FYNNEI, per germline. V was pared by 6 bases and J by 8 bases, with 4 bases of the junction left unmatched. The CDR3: CASRQGAGEAFF. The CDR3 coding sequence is TGTGCCAGCAGACAGGGGGCAGGAGAAGCTTTCTTT.

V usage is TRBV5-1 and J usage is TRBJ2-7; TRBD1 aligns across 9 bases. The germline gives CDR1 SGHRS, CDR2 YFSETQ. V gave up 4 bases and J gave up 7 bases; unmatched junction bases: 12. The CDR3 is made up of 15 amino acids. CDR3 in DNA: TGCGCCAGCAGCCCCTGGACAGGGGAGAGCAAAGAGCAGTACTTC. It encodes CASSPWTGESKEQYF.

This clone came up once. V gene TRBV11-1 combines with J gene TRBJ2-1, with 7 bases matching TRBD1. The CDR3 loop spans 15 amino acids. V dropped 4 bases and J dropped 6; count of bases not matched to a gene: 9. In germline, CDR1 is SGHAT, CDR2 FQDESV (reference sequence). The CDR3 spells CASSYPGQFINEQFF. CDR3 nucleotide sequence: TGTGCCAGCAGCTATCCGGGACAGTTTATCAATGAGCAGTTCTTC.

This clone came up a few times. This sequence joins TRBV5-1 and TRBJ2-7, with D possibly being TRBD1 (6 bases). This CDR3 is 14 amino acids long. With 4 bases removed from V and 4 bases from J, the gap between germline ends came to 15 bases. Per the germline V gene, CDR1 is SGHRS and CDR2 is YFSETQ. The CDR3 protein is CASSPGQIEYEQYF. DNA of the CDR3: TGCGCCAGCAGCCCGGGACAAATTGAATACGAGCAGTACTTC.

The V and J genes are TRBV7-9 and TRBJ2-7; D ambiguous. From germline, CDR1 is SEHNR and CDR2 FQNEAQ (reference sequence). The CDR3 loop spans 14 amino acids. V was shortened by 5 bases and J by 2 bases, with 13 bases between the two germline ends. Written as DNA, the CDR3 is TGTGCCAGCAGCCCTCGAGACTGGACCTACGAGCAGTACTTC. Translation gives CASSPRDWTYEQYF.

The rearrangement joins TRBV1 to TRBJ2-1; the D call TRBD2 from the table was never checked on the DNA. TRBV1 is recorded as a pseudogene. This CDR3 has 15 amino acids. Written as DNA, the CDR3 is TGCACCAGCAGCCAGCCTAGCGGGAGAAACAATGAGCAGTTCTTC. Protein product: CTSSQPSGRNNEQFF.

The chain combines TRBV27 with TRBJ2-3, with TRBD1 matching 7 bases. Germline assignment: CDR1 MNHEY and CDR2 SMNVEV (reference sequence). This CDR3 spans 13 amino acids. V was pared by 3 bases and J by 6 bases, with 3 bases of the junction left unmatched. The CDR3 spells CASSLSQGDTQYF. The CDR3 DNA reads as TGTGCCAGCAGTTTGTCACAGGGGGATACGCAGTATTTT.

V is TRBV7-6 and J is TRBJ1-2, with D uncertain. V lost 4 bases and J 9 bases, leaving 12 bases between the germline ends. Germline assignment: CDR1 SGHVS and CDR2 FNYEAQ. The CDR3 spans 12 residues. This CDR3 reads CASSSPAGSYTF. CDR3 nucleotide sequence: TGTGCCAGCAGCTCACCAGCTGGCAGCTACACCTTC.

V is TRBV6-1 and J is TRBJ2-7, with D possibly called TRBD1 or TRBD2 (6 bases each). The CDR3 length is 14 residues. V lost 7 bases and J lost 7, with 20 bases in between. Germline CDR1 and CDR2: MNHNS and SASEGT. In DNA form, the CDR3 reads TGTGCCAGCACCCCTAGGGGGGCGATGGAAGAGCAGTACTTC. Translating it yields CASTPRGAMEEQYF.

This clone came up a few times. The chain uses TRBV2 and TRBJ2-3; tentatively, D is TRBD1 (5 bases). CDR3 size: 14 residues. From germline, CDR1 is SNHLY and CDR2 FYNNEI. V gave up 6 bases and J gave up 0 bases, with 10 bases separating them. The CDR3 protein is CASSAQASTDTQYF. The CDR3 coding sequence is TGTGCCAGCAGCGCACAGGCGAGCACAGATACGCAGTATTTT.